This entry features one TCR beta chain sequence. Its antigen is unidentified. The data originate from a study of T cell clonotyping in hematopoietic cell transplantation. Study-wide results and caveats: Pathologically expanded recipient clonotypes increased progressively from day 30 to day 180 as diversity fell.

The data were produced by immunoSEQ multiplex PCR, yet TCRdb's version contains in-frame clones alone and is incomplete. The sample has roughly 13,000 clones; roughly 92% are singletons. CDR1 and CDR2 (germline): KGHSH, LQKENI. The V and J ends lost 5 bases and 4 bases, in that order; junction bases with no gene match: 3. The CDR3 length is 13 residues. The chain recombines TRBV18 with TRBJ2-5; 8 bases are a match to TRBD1. The receptor was isolated from a female patient aged 45 to 65 who had an allogeneic stem cell transplant from an unrelated donor, so the T cells may come from the graft donor. Some clones in this sample may be carry-over from other donors' samples. The specimen comprised PBMCs, sampled 100 days after allogeneic stem cell transplant. The CDR3 DNA is TGTGCCAGCTCATCGACAGGGGTAGAGACCCAGTACTTC. It is translated as CASSSTGVETQYF.